The rows below give T cell receptor beta chains drawn from one sample of a study of shared clonotypes between healthy human individuals. TCRdb's copy holds only in-frame clones and misses some; the assay was immunoSEQ multiplex PCR. The sample lists under 2.5 million clones; roughly 92% were seen once. Sample: naive CD4+ T cells from PBMCs. The receptors shown here come from a man aged 18 to 35 in good health. Some clones in this sample may be carry-over from other donors' samples. The CDR3 runs from the conserved cysteine through the conserved F or W. Each record gives: clone size, D gene, J gene, V gene, CDR3 DNA, CDR3 protein. D genes are given only for firm matches. Not all rows give a size; the values are once, few, many and, for expanded clones, a class.

>few|TRBD2|TRBJ2-2|TRBV7-9
TGTGCCAGCAGCTTAGTGCTAGCGGGGACGATCACCGGGGAGCTGTTTTTT
CASSLVLAGTITGELFF
>.|.|TRBJ1-5|TRBV18
TGTGCCAGCTCACCCGGTAGGGGCAATCAGCCCCAGCATTTT
CASSPGRGNQPQHF
>.|TRBD1|TRBJ1-2|TRBV28
TGTGCCAGCAGTTCCCGGGACAGGGCGTATGGCTACACCTTC
CASSSRDRAYGYTF
>.|TRBD1|TRBJ1-5|TRBV5-8
TGTGCCAGCAGCGTTATGACAGGGGATAATCAGCCCCAGCATTTT
CASSVMTGDNQPQHF
>.|TRBD2|TRBJ2-5|TRBV5-1
TGCGCCAGCAGCTTGGGACTAGCGGGCTTAGGAGGGGAGACCCAGTACTTC
CASSLGLAGLGGETQYF
>.|.|TRBJ2-1|TRBV28
TGTGCCAGCAGTTTACGGCGGGAGCAGTTCTTC
CASSLRREQFF
>once|TRBD1|TRBJ2-6|TRBV5-6
TGTGCCAGCAGCTTAAGGGACAGGGTATCTGGGGCCAACGTCCTGACTTTC
CASSLRDRVSGANVLTF
>.|.|TRBJ2-1|TRBV29-1
TGCAGCGTTGAGTCACTAGCTTACAATGAGCAGTTCTTC
CSVESLAYNEQFF
>.|.|TRBJ2-6|TRBV27
TGTGCCACCGGTGTTGAGGGTTTCGGGGCCAACGTCCTGACTTTC
CATGVEGFGANVLTF
>.|TRBD1|TRBJ2-2|TRBV7-9
TGTGCCAGCAGCTTACTAAGGACAGGGGGTACCGGGGAGCTGTTTTTT
CASSLLRTGGTGELFF
>.|.|TRBJ2-1|TRBV5-1
TGCGCCAGCAGCACCCTGTCTGCCTACAATGAGCAGTTCTTC
CASSTLSAYNEQFF
>.|TRBD1|TRBJ2-7|TRBV10-3
TGTGCCATCAGTGTCGGACAGGGCTACGAGCAGTACTTC
CAISVGQGYEQYF
>.|TRBD2|TRBJ2-1|TRBV6-6
TGTGCCAGCAGCGGCAGCGGGAGGAGGAATGAGCAGTTCTTC
CASSGSGRRNEQFF
>.|TRBD1|TRBJ2-2|TRBV5-1
TGCGCCAGCAGCCCCTCCGGGACAGGGGGCACCGGGGAGCTGTTTTTT
CASSPSGTGGTGELFF
>.|.|TRBJ2-5|TRBV6-1
TGTGCCAGCAGTGCTTCCACCTCGGATCGGACCCAGTACTTC
CASSASTSDRTQYF
>.|.|TRBJ1-1|TRBV5-1
TGCGCCAGCGCGGACCCCAACACTGAAGCTTTCTTT
CASADPNTEAFF
>.|TRBD2|TRBJ2-5|TRBV28
TGTGCCAGCACCTTCTCCGGTCTAGCGGGAAAACAAGAGACCCAGTACTTC
CASTFSGLAGKQETQYF
>few|TRBD1|TRBJ2-7|TRBV5-4
TGTGCCAGCAGCCCAGGGACAGCCTACGAGCAGTACTTC
CASSPGTAYEQYF
>.|.|TRBJ2-3|TRBV5-6
TGTGCCAGCAGCTTGGACAGGGTTAGCACAGATACGCAGTATTTT
CASSLDRVSTDTQYF
>.|TRBD1|TRBJ1-1|TRBV27
TGTGCCAGCAGTTGGGGACAGGGCGACACTGAAGCTTTCTTT
CASSWGQGDTEAFF
>.|.|TRBJ1-3|TRBV6-1
TGTGCCAGCAGTGAAGTTGGGGGAAACACCATATATTTT
CASSEVGGNTIYF
>.|.|TRBJ2-3|TRBV27
TGTGCCAGTTCAAGCACAGATACGCAGTATTTT
CASSSTDTQYF
>.|.|TRBJ2-6|TRBV11-2
TGTGCCAGCAGCTTAGCTGGGGCTGGGGCCAACGTCCTGACTTTC
CASSLAGAGANVLTF
>.|.|TRBJ1-1|TRBV28
TGTGCCACCCGACGGGGGGGCACGAACACTGAAGCTTTCTTT
CATRRGGTNTEAFF
>.|TRBD1|TRBJ2-3|TRBV5-6
TGTGCCAGCAGCTTGGGACAGGGTAGGATGGATACGCAGTATTTT
CASSLGQGRMDTQYF
>once|TRBD1|TRBJ2-7|TRBV5-1
TGCGCCAGCAGCCTTGCCGGGACAGGTCTCAACGAGCAGTACTTC
CASSLAGTGLNEQYF
>.|TRBD2|TRBJ2-5|TRBV30
TGTGCCTGGAGCCGACCGGGACTAGCAATTGAGACCCAGTACTTC
CAWSRPGLAIETQYF
>.|.|TRBJ1-5|TRBV18
TGTGCCAGCTCACCAAACCAGGGCAATCAGCCCCAGCATTTT
CASSPNQGNQPQHF
>.|TRBD1|TRBJ1-2|TRBV6-1
TGTGCCAGCATCGAACAGGGGGCCGGTTATGGCTACACCTTC
CASIEQGAGYGYTF
>few|.|TRBJ1-1|TRBV2
TGTGCCAGCCGGGACTTTGAAGCTTTCTTT
CASRDFEAFF
>once|.|TRBJ2-7|TRBV5-1
TGCGCCAGCAGCACAGCAAACCCCGGACAAGCCGCCTACGAGCAGTACTTC
CASSTANPGQAAYEQYF
>.|.|TRBJ2-7|TRBV11-2
TGTGCCAGCAGTTTCTGGGCGGGGACACAGGTCGAGCAGTACTTC
CASSFWAGTQVEQYF
>once|.|TRBJ2-1|TRBV5-1
TGCGCCAGCAGCATCGACGGGAGTACCTATAATGAGCAGTTCTTC
CASSIDGSTYNEQFF
>once|TRBD1|TRBJ2-7|TRBV7-2
TGTGCCAGCAGCCCCCGACAGGGTGTCTACGAGCAGTACTTC
CASSPRQGVYEQYF
>.|.|TRBJ1-2|TRBV25-1
TGTGCCAGCAGTGAATTGGGGGGAGGTAACTATGGCTACACCTTC
CASSELGGGNYGYTF
>.|TRBD1|TRBJ2-7|TRBV28
TGTGCCAGCAGTCCAGGGGGCCCCTACGAGCAGTACTTC
CASSPGGPYEQYF
>.|TRBD2|TRBJ2-5|TRBV30
TGTGCCGAAAGCCGGGGGCTAGCGGGAGGATTACAGTACTTC
CAESRGLAGGLQYF
>.|.|TRBJ2-7|TRBV6-5
TGTGCCAGCAGTTACCGGGCCCGTTGGGACGAGCAGTACTTC
CASSYRARWDEQYF
>.|.|TRBJ1-1|TRBV7-9
TGTGCCAGCAGCTTAGGGTCCCAGGGATTCTTT
CASSLGSQGFF
>.|.|TRBJ1-1|TRBV5-8
TGTGCCAGCAGGCCGGGACACTTCACTGAAGCTTTCTTT
CASRPGHFTEAFF
>.|.|TRBJ2-3|TRBV7-7
TGTGCCAGCAGCTTGCTGGCAGGGCCCACAGATACGCAGTATTTT
CASSLLAGPTDTQYF